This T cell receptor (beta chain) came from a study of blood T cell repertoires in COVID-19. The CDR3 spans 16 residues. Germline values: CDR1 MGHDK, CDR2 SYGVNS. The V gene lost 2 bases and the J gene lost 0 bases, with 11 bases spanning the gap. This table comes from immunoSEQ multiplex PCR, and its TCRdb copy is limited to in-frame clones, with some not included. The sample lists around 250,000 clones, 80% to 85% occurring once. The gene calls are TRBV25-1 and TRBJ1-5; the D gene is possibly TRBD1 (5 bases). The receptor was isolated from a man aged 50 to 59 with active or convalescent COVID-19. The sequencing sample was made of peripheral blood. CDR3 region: CASSEGGLYSNQPQHF. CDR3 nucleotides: TGTGCCAGCAGTGAAGGGGGACTGTATAGCAATCAGCCCCAGCATTTT.